This T cell receptor (beta chain) was recovered during a study of cytomegalovirus exposure and HLA in healthy donors. General study findings and limits: In a later analysis, a missense DCLRE1C variant was linked to TCR beta V- and J-gene trimming. TRBV6-2, TRBV6-3 and other indistinguishable V segments were excluded. The study listed about 150 cytomegalovirus-associated TCR beta chains.

V was shortened by 5 bases and J by 6 bases, with 19 bases between the two germline ends. Per germline, CDR1 PRHDT and CDR2 FYEKMQ (reference sequence). This CDR3 has 15 amino acids. With 60 Vbeta and 13 Jbeta primers, the PCR was carried out. The protocol was immunoSEQ multiplex PCR, while the TCRdb copy is restricted to in-frame clones and leaves out a portion. This sample has about 140,000 clones, with over 70% found just once. A note on this clone: The antigen remains unidentified.

This receptor was obtained from a man aged 35 to 55 in good health and CMV-seropositive. This chain links TRBV13 with TRBJ1-1; a weak D match, TRBD1 (6 bases). The source material was PBMCs. This CDR3 reads CASSPVDRGAPEAFF. CDR3 bases: TGTGCCAGCAGCCCCGTGGATCGGGGGGCACCTGAAGCTTTCTTT. The full variable domain, its missing parts supplied by reference TRBV13 and TRBJ1-1, is AAGVIQSPRHLIKEKRETATLKCYPIPRHDTVYWYQQGPGQDPQFLISFYEKMQSDKGSIPDRFSAQQFSDYHSELNMSSLELGDSALYFCASSPVDRGAPEAFFGQGTRLTVV.